The 13 T cell receptor beta chains below were found in one sample sequenced in a study of early T cells in non-severe SARS-CoV-2 infection. TCRdb independently ran MiXCR on the 5' RACE reads; one entry per CDR3 protein. Among roughly 56,000 distinct CDR3 sequences, under 8.5% were seen once, and the ten largest hold 4% to 5%. The sample consisted of whole blood. These receptors were taken from an adult who was a healthcare worker with PCR-confirmed SARS-CoV-2 infection or an uninfected control (not recorded which).

The chain recombines TRBV7-6 with TRBJ2-7; D might be TRBD1 (6 bases). V dropped 3 bases and J dropped 1 base, with 13 bases sitting between them. Germline values: CDR1 SGHVS, CDR2 FNYEAQ. The CDR3 spans 15 residues. The CDR3 protein is CASSFMTGRSYEQYF. DNA of the CDR3: TGTGCCAGCAGCTTTATGACAGGCCGTTCCTACGAGCAGTACTTC.

In its sample, this clonotype was seen many times. The chain uses TRBV2 and TRBJ2-2; D not resolved. The CDR3 totals 16 residues. The V and J ends lost 4 bases and 0 bases respectively, with 12 bases between them. Looked up from germline, CDR1 is SNHLY and CDR2 is FYNNEI. The CDR3 DNA reads as TGTGCCAGCAGTGGGCTCAGGTTACCGAACACCGGGGAGCTGTTTTTT. As protein: CASSGLRLPNTGELFF.

This clonotype appeared many times. The chain couples TRBV28 to TRBJ2-1; perhaps D is TRBD1 or TRBD2 (5 bases each). Germline V gives CDR1 MDHEN, CDR2 SYDVKM. This CDR3 spans 12 amino acids. V lost 11 bases to trimming and J lost 4 bases, with 12 bases between them. The CDR3 DNA sequence: TGTGCCGGGGGTAAGGGGTACAATGAGCAGTTCTTC. It codes for CAGGKGYNEQFF.

The rearrangement links TRBV30 to TRBJ2-7; D assignment may be TRBD1 or TRBD2 (6 bases each). Trimming stripped 0 bases from V and 6 bases from J, with 18 bases between. CDR3 size: 15 residues. Germline CDR1 reads GTSNPN; CDR2 reads SVGIG (reference sequence). The chain's CDR3 is CAWSVTAWRGSEQYF. The CDR3 bases are TGTGCCTGGAGTGTAACAGCCTGGAGGGGGAGCGAGCAGTACTTC.

The chain employs TRBV6-1 and TRBJ1-1; no firm D call. Germline CDR1 MNHNS, CDR2 SASEGT. The CDR3 totals 14 residues. V was cut by 3 bases and J by 1 base, with 9 bases left in between. CDR3 bases: TGTGCCAGCAGTGATCTAGCCCCGAACACTGAAGCTTTCTTT. Translated, it gives CASSDLAPNTEAFF.

The chain combines TRBV29-1 with TRBJ1-3, with no clear D. The germline V gene has CDR1 SQVTM and CDR2 ANQGSEA. The CDR3 extends over 16 amino acids. V dropped 2 bases and J dropped 0 bases, with 14 bases sitting between them. The CDR3 DNA is TGCAGCGTTGAAAGAGTGTTTAAGTCCTCTGGAAACACCATATATTTT. It yields the protein CSVERVFKSSGNTIYF.

This rearrangement joins TRBV2 to TRBJ2-7, with TRBD2 matching over 9 bases. The V gene's germline CDR1 is SNHLY and CDR2 FYNNEI. V lost 8 bases to trimming and J lost 6 bases; unmatched junction nucleotides: 2. The CDR3 is made up of 11 amino acids. The CDR3 region has the DNA TGTGCCAGCTCAGCGGGAGGCGAGCAGTACTTC. This sequence encodes CASSAGGEQYF.

V usage is TRBV4-1 and J usage is TRBJ2-3, with TRBD2 identical over 10 bases. The trim removed 2 bases at V and 2 bases at J, leaving 16 bases unmatched. The germline CDR1 and CDR2 sequences are MGHRA and YSYEKL. There are 20 residues in the CDR3. The CDR3 region is CASSQTSGEAFPGVTDTQYF. CDR3 DNA sequence: TGCGCCAGCAGCCAAACTAGCGGGGAGGCTTTTCCGGGGGTCACAGATACGCAGTATTTT.

This clonotype was detected a few times. The chain joins TRBV7-2 to TRBJ2-5, with TRBD2 identical over 7 bases. The CDR3 spans 16 residues. V was clipped by 1 base and J by 7 bases; unmatched bases: 12. The germline gives CDR1 SGHTA, CDR2 FQGNSA. The chain's CDR3 is CASSLDRWGGVGTQYF. CDR3 in DNA: TGTGCCAGCAGCTTAGACCGCTGGGGAGGGGTTGGGACCCAGTACTTC.

This clonotype was seen a handful of times. This sequence joins TRBV28 and TRBJ2-7; the D gene is possibly TRBD2 (5 bases). From germline, CDR1 is MDHEN and CDR2 SYDVKM. V lost 6 bases to trimming and J lost 3 bases, with 15 bases between them. CDR3 length: 14 residues. The DNA for the CDR3 is TGTGCCAGCAGCTCCCCTGATAGCGACTACGAGCAGTACTTC. Its translation is CASSSPDSDYEQYF.

The chain couples TRBV19 to TRBJ2-2; 7 bases align to TRBD2. The ends lost 7 bases at V and 6 bases at J; junction bases unmatched: 5. The germline gives CDR1 LNHDA, CDR2 SQIVND (reference sequence). CDR3 length equals 13 residues. CDR3 bases: TGTGCCAGTACCTCGCGGGGGTCCGGGGAGCTGTTTTTT. It codes for CASTSRGSGELFF.

This clonotype was counted a few times. The chain joins TRBV7-6 to TRBJ2-1, with D tentatively TRBD2 (6 bases). The CDR3 is 16 residues long. Trimming took off 4 bases at V and 6 bases at J, with 19 bases between the two ends. CDR1 is SGHVS, CDR2 FNYEAQ, per germline. CDR3 DNA sequence: TGTGCCAGCAGCTCTCGTTGGGGCGGGACCGGCAATGAGCAGTTCTTC. As protein: CASSSRWGGTGNEQFF.

This clonotype has a handful of counts. CDR3 region: CASSDLGDTQYF. For the CDR3, the DNA is TGCGCCAGCAGTGATTTAGGAGATACGCAGTATTTT. The rearrangement joins TRBV10-2 to TRBJ2-3; D not resolved. The CDR3 consists of 12 residues. The germline V and J ends were trimmed by 3 bases and 5 bases, with 6 bases remaining between them. From germline, CDR1 is WSHSY and CDR2 SAAADI.